One and the same sample provided the 15 T cell receptor beta chains below, sequenced in a study of CD8 T cells in ankylosing spondylitis. TCRdb processed the 5' RACE reads anew with MiXCR; each CDR3 protein has one entry. The table has roughly 38,000 distinct CDR3 sequences, less than 4% seen once; the top ten hold around 2.8%. The sample taken for sequencing was blood, either unsorted or a sorted T cell fraction (not recorded which). These receptors came from a male donor with ankylosing spondylitis or in good health (not recorded which).

This clonotype was recorded at least ten times. This chain joins TRBV9 and TRBJ2-5; 7 bases agree with TRBD2. The CDR3 loop spans 15 amino acids. Germline V gene lookup returns CDR1 SGDLS and CDR2 YYNGEE. Trimming cost V 0 bases and J 2 bases; bases outside gene matches: 4. The CDR3: CASSVAAGVQETQYF. Written as DNA, the CDR3 is TGTGCCAGCAGCGTAGCGGCGGGAGTTCAAGAGACCCAGTACTTC.

This clonotype was observed many times. V is TRBV9 and J is TRBJ2-5, with D tentatively TRBD1 or TRBD2 (6 bases each). Germline V gene lookup returns CDR1 SGDLS and CDR2 YYNGEE. V lost 1 base and J 4 bases, leaving 14 bases between the germline ends. The CDR3 runs 15 residues. The CDR3 sequence: CASSVLGGGRETQYF. The CDR3, as DNA: TGTGCCAGCAGCGTACTAGGAGGGGGAAGAGAGACCCAGTACTTC. The full variable domain, in which reference TRBV9 and TRBJ2-5 provide the parts outside the CDR3, is DSGVTQTPKHLITATGQRVTLRCSPRSGDLSVYWYQQSLDQGLQFLIQYYNGEERAKGNILERFSAQQFPDLHSELNLSSLELGDSALYFCASSVLGGGRETQYFGPGTRLLVL.

This clonotype was seen repeatedly, ten times or more. This chain connects TRBV9 to TRBJ2-6; weak D call: TRBD2 (5 bases). This CDR3 has 17 residues. V was pared by 3 bases and J by 1 base, with 14 bases between. CDR1 is SGDLS, CDR2 YYNGEE, per germline. CDR3 nucleotides: TGTGCCAGCAGCGCCCGAGTATGGGAGTCTGGGGCCAACGTCCTGACTTTC. Its protein product is CASSARVWESGANVLTF.

This clonotype was picked up many times. The genes are TRBV9 and TRBJ2-3, with 10 bases matching TRBD2. The CDR3 runs 16 residues. V shed 3 bases and J 2 bases; nucleotides not matched to a gene: 6. The germline V gene encodes CDR1 SGDLS and CDR2 YYNGEE. This CDR3 is CASSATLAGNTDTQYF. The CDR3 DNA is TGTGCCAGCAGCGCCACACTAGCGGGAAACACAGATACGCAGTATTTT.

This clonotype has a handful of counts. V gene TRBV9 combines with J gene TRBJ2-1; no clear D gene. The CDR3 covers 14 residues. Germline loops: CDR1 SGDLS, CDR2 YYNGEE. The germline V and J ends were trimmed by 0 bases and 6 bases, with 10 bases remaining between them. CDR3 loop: CASSVGPLTNEQFF. Written as DNA, the CDR3 is TGTGCCAGCAGCGTAGGCCCCCTTACCAATGAGCAGTTCTTC.

This clonotype has a count of ten or more. This chain uses TRBV9 with TRBJ2-3; 7 positions match TRBD1. The CDR3 length is 14 residues. Per the germline V gene, CDR1 is SGDLS and CDR2 is YYNGEE. J lost 3 bases, V lost 3 bases, and 4 bases had no gene match. The CDR3 DNA reads as TGTGCCAGCAGCGCAGTACAGGGGACAGATACGCAGTATTTT. Translated: CASSAVQGTDTQYF.

This clonotype appeared a few times. This chain connects TRBV9 to TRBJ1-3; the D is unclear. The germline gives CDR1 SGDLS, CDR2 YYNGEE. This CDR3 comprises 13 residues. V was cut by 0 bases and J by 8 bases, with 9 bases left in between. The CDR3 DNA is TGTGCCAGCAGCGTAGAGGTATATGACACCATATATTTT. It encodes CASSVEVYDTIYF.

On this clonotype: A much larger clone lies one base from this, so it may be a read error. Here the CDR3 omits its conserved ending phenylalanine or tryptophan, so a read error is the likely source. The J gene is TRBJ2-2, the V gene TRBV9; a weak D match, TRBD2 (6 bases). The CDR3 is 15 amino acids. Germline CDR1 is SGDLS and CDR2 is YYNGEE. V lost 0 bases and J 5 bases, leaving 11 bases between the germline ends. The CDR3 DNA sequence: TGTGCCAGCAGCGTAGCGGGAGCCCCAACCGGGGAGCTGTTTTCT. This encodes CASSVAGAPTGELFS.

The sample holds many counts of this clonotype. V and J are TRBV9 and TRBJ2-2; TRBD2 matches 9 bases. The CDR3 is 16 residues long. Trimming removed 0 bases from V and 4 bases from J; junction bases left unmatched: 4. Germline values: CDR1 SGDLS, CDR2 YYNGEE. Written as DNA, the CDR3 is TGTGCCAGCAGCGTAGGGGCTAGCGGGGTCACCGGGGAGCTGTTTTTT. This encodes CASSVGASGVTGELFF. Full variable domain (remainder filled in from reference TRBV9 and TRBJ2-2): DSGVTQTPKHLITATGQRVTLRCSPRSGDLSVYWYQQSLDQGLQFLIQYYNGEERAKGNILERFSAQQFPDLHSELNLSSLELGDSALYFCASSVGASGVTGELFFGEGSRLTVL.

This clonotype was observed at least ten times. The chain carries TRBV9 and TRBJ2-5; D perhaps matches TRBD1 (5 bases). Trimming stripped 1 base from V and 1 base from J, with 11 bases between. The CDR3 sequence is 15 residues long. Germline CDR1 and CDR2: SGDLS and YYNGEE. DNA for the CDR3: TGTGCCAGCAGCGTATCAACAGGTATCCAAGAGACCCAGTACTTC. This translates into CASSVSTGIQETQYF.

This clonotype has a count of ten or more. V and J are TRBV9 and TRBJ2-5; 9 bases agree with TRBD1. CDR1 is SGDLS, CDR2 YYNGEE, per germline. V lost 4 bases to trimming and J lost 7 bases; unmatched junction nucleotides: 14. This CDR3 is 16 amino acids long. CDR3: CASSPRTGTGLGTQYF. Written as DNA, the CDR3 is TGTGCCAGCAGCCCCCGAACCGGGACAGGGTTAGGGACCCAGTACTTC.

In its sample, this clonotype was seen many times. V is TRBV9 and J is TRBJ2-5; D is undetermined. Trimming cost V 2 bases and J 5 bases, with 10 bases left between them. The germline gives CDR1 SGDLS, CDR2 YYNGEE. The CDR3 sequence is 13 residues long. DNA for the CDR3: TGTGCCAGCAGCGTCCAGCCGGTTGAGACCCAGTACTTC. Protein product: CASSVQPVETQYF.

This clonotype was found a few times. This chain links TRBV9 with TRBJ2-3, with D possibly TRBD2 on 6 matching bases. The CDR3 extends over 15 amino acids. Germline values: CDR1 SGDLS, CDR2 YYNGEE. V lost 3 bases to trimming and J lost 1 base, with 12 bases between them. CDR3 sequence reads: CASSEGTRGTDTQYF. CDR3 nucleotides: TGTGCCAGCAGCGAGGGGACTCGGGGCACAGATACGCAGTATTTT.

This clonotype appeared a few times. The genes are TRBV9 and TRBJ1-1, with D possibly matching TRBD1 (5 bases). Trimming left V 0 bases short and J 2 bases short, with 11 bases between. The CDR3 runs to 15 residues. The germline V gene has CDR1 SGDLS and CDR2 YYNGEE. Written as DNA, the CDR3 is TGTGCCAGCAGCGTAGCGAGTCAGGGAAACACTGAAGCTTTCTTT. This sequence encodes CASSVASQGNTEAFF.

This clonotype qualifies as medium-sized. The V gene is TRBV5-1, the J gene TRBJ2-2; no reliable D call. The germline V and J ends were trimmed by 4 bases and 4 bases, with 2 bases remaining between them. The CDR3 is 11 residues long. Germline CDR1 SGHRS, CDR2 YFSETQ. The CDR3 DNA reads as TGCGCCAGCAGCCCCACCGGGGAGCTGTTTTTT. Its translation: CASSPTGELFF.